The rows below give T cell receptor beta chains drawn from one sample of a study of CD8 T cells in ankylosing spondylitis. Each CDR3 protein gets one entry after TCRdb re-called the 5' RACE reads with MiXCR. The data show around 890,000 distinct CDR3 sequences, 12% seen once. Sequencing used blood, either unsorted or a sorted T cell fraction (not recorded which). The source is a male donor with ankylosing spondylitis. CDR3s include the opening cysteine and the closing phenylalanine or tryptophan. Fields, in order: J gene, D gene, clone size, V gene, CDR3 DNA, CDR3 protein. D genes are given only for firm matches. The listing skips clone size in some rows; elsewhere it reads once, few, many or a size class.

TRBJ1-2 TRBD1 few TRBV12-3/TRBV12-4 TGTGCCAGCAGTCACCGGGACAGGGAGGATTTAGGTGGCTACACCTTC CASSHRDREDLGGYTF
TRBJ2-1 NA many TRBV20-1 TGCAGTGCCGCCGGGACGGTCAATGAGCAGTTCTTC CSAAGTVNEQFF
TRBJ1-4 NA NA TRBV4-2 TGTGCCAGCAGCCAAGATAGTATCGGAACTAATGAAAAACTGTTTTTT CASSQDSIGTNEKLFF
TRBJ1-4 NA few TRBV4-3 TGCGCCAGCAGCCAACGCCAAGGGGAAAATGAAAAACTGTTTTTT CASSQRQGENEKLFF
TRBJ2-7 NA NA TRBV5-1 TGCGCCAGCAGCTTGGTCCCAGGTGGGCTGATATCCTACGAGCAGTACTTC CASSLVPGGLISYEQYF
TRBJ1-2 NA many TRBV11-2 TGTGCCAGCAGCATAAGTCGGTCTCTTCTGCGGGGAGATGGCTACACCTTC CASSISRSLLRGDGYTF
TRBJ1-1 NA NA TRBV14 TGTGCCAGCAGCCAAGGATTTTGGGGGACTGAAGCTTTCTTT CASSQGFWGTEAFF
TRBJ2-7 TRBD2 NA TRBV7-2 TGTGCCAGCAGCCAAAATAGCGGGGCCAAGCAGTACTTC CASSQNSGAKQYF
TRBJ1-1 NA NA TRBV7-2 TGTGCCAGCAGCTTCCAACAGGAGTCTGAAGCTTTCTTT CASSFQQESEAFF
TRBJ1-1 TRBD1 NA TRBV6-5 TGTGCCAGCAGTTACTCTTGGCAGGGGGAGACTGAAGCTTTCTTT CASSYSWQGETEAFF
TRBJ2-2 NA NA TRBV7-2 TGTGCCAGCAGCTATGGGGCCCGGGGGACCGGGGAGCTGTTTTTT CASSYGARGTGELFF
TRBJ2-3 NA NA TRBV7-2 TGTGCCAGCAGCTTATTGGGACCAACTCAAACAGATACGCAGTATTTT CASSLLGPTQTDTQYF
TRBJ1-1 NA NA TRBV4-2 TGTGCCAGCAGCCAAGGGAGGCATGGCACTGAAGCTTTCTTT CASSQGRHGTEAFF
TRBJ1-4 NA NA TRBV7-2 TGTGCCAGCAGCCGACAGGCACGTGAAAAACTGTTTTTT CASSRQAREKLFF
TRBJ2-2 TRBD1 NA TRBV7-3 TGTGCCAGCAAAAAGGGGGCCGGGGGGGAGCTGTTTTTT CASKKGAGGELFF
TRBJ2-5 TRBD2 few TRBV12-3/TRBV12-4 TGTGCCAGCTCGGTTAGCGGGGGTTTGGAGACCCAGTACTTC CASSVSGGLETQYF
TRBJ2-7 NA few TRBV28 TGTGCCAGCAGTTTACGGCTTATCTACGAGCAGTACTTC CASSLRLIYEQYF
TRBJ2-7 TRBD2 many TRBV10-3 TGTGCCATCAGTGGAGGGACTAGCGGGACCGGTTACGAGCAGTACTTC CAISGGTSGTGYEQYF
TRBJ2-3 NA NA TRBV20-1 TGCAGTGCGGAGAGACGGGACACAGATACGCAGTATTTT CSAERRDTDTQYF